A single sample is the source of the 5 T cell receptor beta chains below, sequenced in a study of blood T cell repertoires in COVID-19. Method: immunoSEQ multiplex PCR; TCRdb's copy keeps in-frame clones and lacks some. The sample lists tens of thousands of clones; approximately 90% were seen once. Sequencing was done on a sample of peripheral blood. The receptors stem from a man aged 55 to 70 with acute or convalescent COVID-19.

In this sample, this clone turned up a few times. The V and J genes are TRBV5-5 and TRBJ1-1; 11 bases agree with TRBD1. This CDR3 has 14 amino acids. J lost 4 bases, V lost 4 bases, and 3 bases had no gene match. Germline loops: CDR1 SGHKS, CDR2 YYEKEE (reference sequence). In DNA form, the CDR3 reads TGTGCCAGCAGCCGCGGGACAGGGGGCACTGAAGCTTTCTTT. Translation: CASSRGTGGTEAFF.

This clone was seen once. The chain joins TRBV11-2 to TRBJ2-3; 8 bases are a match to TRBD2. Germline assignment: CDR1 SGHAT and CDR2 FQNNGV. V lost 1 base to trimming and J lost 1 base; unmatched junction nucleotides: 7. The CDR3 totals 17 residues. The CDR3 coding sequence is TGTGCCAGCAGCTTAGGTCGGGGGGGGTTAGGCACAGATACGCAGTATTTT. Amino acid sequence: CASSLGRGGLGTDTQYF.

V and J are TRBV7-8 and TRBJ2-7, with a possible D match to TRBD2 (5 bases). The CDR3 has 17 amino acids. V lost 3 bases and J lost 9, with 27 bases in between. Germline V gene lookup returns CDR1 SGHVS and CDR2 FQNEAQ. CDR3 in DNA: TGTGCCAGCAGCTTGGAGGCGGGCGGCCAGTCAAAGTTCGGGCAGTACTTC. It specifies CASSLEAGGQSKFGQYF.

The rearrangement joins TRBV5-1 to TRBJ1-4; 12 bases are shared with TRBD1. J lost 6 bases, V lost 4 bases, and 7 bases had no gene match. Germline values: CDR1 SGHRS, CDR2 YFSETQ. The CDR3 spans 16 residues. The CDR3 DNA is TGCGCCAGCAGCGGAGGGGACAGGGGGCGGTATGAAAAACTGTTTTTT. Translation: CASSGGDRGRYEKLFF.

This clone was counted a few times. The genes are TRBV12-5 and TRBJ1-3; weak D call: TRBD1 (6 bases). The ends were cut back, 10 bases at V and 0 bases at J, with 10 bases in the middle. Germline V gene sequence: CDR1 LGHNT, CDR2 FRNRAP. The CDR3 covers 13 residues. The CDR3 sequence is CATRQASGNTIYF. CDR3 in DNA: TGTGCTACCCGACAGGCCTCTGGAAACACCATATATTTT.